What follows describes a single T cell receptor beta chain. The entry originates in a study of blood T cell repertoires in COVID-19. Study as a whole: Researchers got acute and convalescent COVID-19 samples from the United States, Italy and Spain. The cDNA or gDNA used as material had been derived from T cells, B-cell-depleted T cells, or PBMCs.

The method was immunoSEQ multiplex PCR; TCRdb's version includes in-frame clones alone and lacks a portion of them. The table lists roughly 230,000 clones, more than 65% of them singletons. The CDR3 totals 16 residues. Per the germline V gene, CDR1 is SGHNT and CDR2 is YYREEE (reference sequence). With V trimmed by 4 bases and J by 6 bases, 15 bases remained unmatched. Recovery among Cohort 3 donors was established by two negative PCRs, clearance, or symptom resolution. The sequenced sample consisted of PBMCs or T cells enriched from blood (not recorded which). The sequence was collected from a man aged 50-59 years who had recovered from COVID-19. This rearrangement joins TRBV5-4 to TRBJ2-7; 8 bases are a match to TRBD2. This CDR3 is CASSDLSGATFGEQYF. CDR3 DNA sequence: TGTGCCAGCAGCGACCTTAGCGGGGCTACCTTTGGCGAGCAGTACTTC.